The T cell receptor beta chain described here comes from a study of shared clonotypes between healthy human individuals (dated by TCRdb to 2019 to 2021). With regard to the full study: The cohort included three men and a couple of women between 18 and 49 years of age. For each donor, CD4 naive and CD4 memory were each given three plates, CD8 naive was given two plates, and CD8 memory was given one plate. The study deeply sequenced blood TCR repertoires of roughly five healthy adults to estimate repertoire size and the extent of clonotype sharing between individuals. Different laboratories and diverse techniques were used to prepare libraries and sequence TCR repertoires, to increase sequencing depth and limit assay-specific biases. Between about 0.94 and 8.9 billion PBMCs per donor were obtained by leukapheresis. Broader findings and caveats from the paper: When a few donors were compared, the shared fraction of clonotypes was around 5.1% for naive CD4, roughly 3.3% for naive CD8, 2.3% for memory CD4, and less than 0.5% for memory CD8. Pairwise subsampling led to the expectation that sequencing depth would affect the degree of clonotype sharing among donors. Only blood was sampled, and tissue TCR repertoires likely differ from those in blood. Naive subsets generally had larger estimated clonotype richness than memory subsets. Because the study included only a small number of donors, the genetic and exposure-history diversity represented was limited. Even with the large sequencing depth, rarefaction of the sorted-subset datasets indicated that sequencing was incomplete. Compared with non-shared clonotypes, the clonotypes found in all four sorted-subset donors had higher generation probabilities.

TCR CDR3 regions were amplified from genomic DNA by multiplex PCR using the deep immunoSEQ assay. Extracted genomic DNA from each cell subset was spread evenly across all wells of several immunoSEQ 96-well plates, with each plate serving as a replicate. For sorted subsets, each replicate PCR was loaded with about 0.2 ug genomic DNA, equivalent to 32,000 or so T cell genomes. Purified libraries were quantified with a Qubit 3.0 fluorometer, sized on a Bioanalyzer 2100, and re-quantified with the KAPA Library Quantification kit. Every immunoSEQ 96-well plate was sequenced on a separate single-read 150-cycle Illumina NextSeq 550 flow cell. In the source study's methods: Because the immunoSEQ output included only junctional sequences and no quality scores, the filtering could not be the same as the filtering used for full-length reads. To assign V/J genes and CDR3, sequences were annotated against IMGT germline references using PyIR, a Python wrapper for IgBLAST v1.9. Reads with weak V/J assignments (E-value above 1e-6), missing CDR3, stop codons, out-of-frame junctions, or ambiguous translated residues were removed. V3J clonotypes were defined as sequences sharing the same inferred V gene, J gene, and CDR3 amino acid sequence. To compute the percentage overlap between repertoires, the number of shared unique clonotypes was divided by the size of the smaller repertoire. Richness of each repertoire was evaluated using RTK rarefaction, the Chao1 estimator, and Recon v2.1 estimates of unobserved clonotypes. For all TCRbeta clonotypes obtained by the gDNA method from a handful of donors, generation probabilities were computed with OLGA. Entries here come from immuneACCESS through TCRdb and include only in-frame sequences with V and J called. Some clones fail to appear in such tables; in the studies checked, an unresolved V gene covers under half of the shortfall, and the cause of the remainder is unknown. V and J calls and clone size come straight from that table; D and trimming were deduced from the DNA. For this sample the table gives over a million clones, of which about three quarters were detected only once. 1.4% of the sample is held by the ten biggest clonotypes.

The donors were healthy, HIV-negative adults with no recently reported acute infections or vaccinations. Only Caucasian adults living in Nashville, Tennessee, USA were represented among the donors. CD4+ T cells were enriched by magnetic negative selection; naive cells were then positively selected on CD45RA, and the negative fraction formed the memory subset. Blood was obtained by leukapheresis, after which PBMCs were separated by Ficoll-Histopaque density gradient centrifugation and cryopreserved in liquid nitrogen vapor phase. Purity and quantity of every magnetically sorted T cell population were checked by analytical flow cytometry. Genomic DNA was isolated from every sorted fraction and measured by UV absorbance on a Nanodrop 2000c. Note on this clone: Its antigen specificity is not known. The sample holds no much larger clone one base away, and base qualities are not on file.

The sequence derives from a man in his late teens or twenties in good health. Sequencing was done on a sample of memory CD4+ T cells sorted from blood. What the cell subset or site label conveys for this sample: CD45RA-negative fraction.

The CDR3 reads as follows: CASTRAGEGQTQYF. The bases read TGTGCCAGCACGCGAGCGGGAGAAGGTCAGACCCAGTACTTC. Recombination linked TRBV7-9 to TRBJ2-5; 8 central nucleotides agree with TRBD2. For this chain, trimming is 7 bases at the V end and 6 bases at the J end, and the number of junction bases without a gene match is 10. Sequences SEHNR (CDR1) and FQNEAQ (CDR2) are obtained from the germline V gene (reference sequence). From the cysteine up to the phenylalanine, the CDR3 has a length of 14 residues. The DNA shown is the 42-base CDR3, in frame from base 1.